These T cell receptor beta chains were read from a single sample in a study of shared clonotypes between healthy human individuals. The data were produced by immunoSEQ multiplex PCR, yet TCRdb's version contains in-frame clones alone and is incomplete. The sample contains more than 1,200,000 clones, 98% of which appear only once. The sample taken for sequencing was naive CD4+ T cells sorted from blood. These receptor sequences come from a man in his thirties or forties in good health. CDR3s include the opening cysteine and the closing phenylalanine or tryptophan. Fields, in order: D gene, J gene, V gene, clone size, CDR3 DNA, CDR3 protein. A D gene is named only where the DNA matches it firmly. Expanded clones get a size class; other rows say once, few or many, or leave the size out.

>NA|TRBJ2-2|TRBV19|NA
TGTGCCAGTAGCATGGAGGCAGTAACCGGGGAGCTGTTTTTT
CASSMEAVTGELFF
>NA|TRBJ2-7|TRBV28|NA
TGTGCCAGCAGTTTCTCCAACAGAGCCTACGAGCAGTACTTC
CASSFSNRAYEQYF
>NA|TRBJ1-2|TRBV2|NA
TGTGCCAGCAGTGCGAGGGCCGGAGTGAGTGACTACACCTTC
CASSARAGVSDYTF
>TRBD2|TRBJ2-1|TRBV5-1|once
TGCGCCAGCAGCGATGGACTAGCGGGAGGCATTGGGCAGTTCTTC
CASSDGLAGGIGQFF
>TRBD1|TRBJ2-5|TRBV19|NA
TGTGCCAGTAGTAGGACAGGGGGGGAGACCCAGTACTTC
CASSRTGGETQYF
>TRBD1|TRBJ2-1|TRBV5-1|NA
TGCGCCAGCAGCTTGGGTTTCAGGGGGCACAATGAGCAGTTCTTC
CASSLGFRGHNEQFF
>NA|TRBJ2-3|TRBV9|NA
TGTGCCAGCAGCGTAGCTGTGACGGCCCGCACAGATACGCAGTATTTT
CASSVAVTARTDTQYF
>NA|TRBJ2-3|TRBV7-2|once
TGTGCCAGCAGCTTATCGAGAGGGGCCACAGATACGCAGTATTTT
CASSLSRGATDTQYF
>NA|TRBJ1-2|TRBV6-5|few
TGTGCCAGCAGTTACTCTACCAGGGCAGACTACACCTTC
CASSYSTRADYTF
>NA|TRBJ1-2|TRBV5-1|once
TGCGCCAGCAGCTTACAACAGAACCATGGCTACACCTTC
CASSLQQNHGYTF
>NA|TRBJ1-5|TRBV28|NA
TGTGCCAGCAGTAAAAGTACCAGGTCCCAAAGAAATCAGCCCCAGCATTTT
CASSKSTRSQRNQPQHF
>NA|TRBJ2-7|TRBV11-3|NA
TGTGCCAGCAGCTTATTGGGACGTCAGCTGTACGAGCAGTACTTC
CASSLLGRQLYEQYF
>NA|TRBJ2-4|TRBV2|NA
TGTGCCAGCAGTGAACAGGGGCAGCGTTGGTACTTC
CASSEQGQRWYF
>TRBD2|TRBJ2-1|TRBV5-1|NA
TGCGCCAGCAGCCCCACTAGCGGGATGTACAATGAGCAGTTCTTC
CASSPTSGMYNEQFF
>TRBD2|TRBJ2-7|TRBV5-6|NA
TGTGCCAGCAGCTTGCCGGGACTACCTCAGGCCTACGAGCAGTACTTC
CASSLPGLPQAYEQYF
>TRBD1|TRBJ1-5|TRBV10-1|NA
TGCGCCAGCAGTGAGAAGACAGGGCCAACCGACAATCAGCCCCAGCATTTT
CASSEKTGPTDNQPQHF
>NA|TRBJ2-5|TRBV28|once
TGTGCCAGCACGAGCCTTAGCGTGGAGACCCAGTACTTC
CASTSLSVETQYF
>NA|TRBJ2-7|TRBV5-1|NA
TGCGCCAGCAGCTTGCCTAGCTACGAGCAGTACTTC
CASSLPSYEQYF
>TRBD1|TRBJ2-7|TRBV28|NA
TGTGCCAGCAGTTCGGACAGGCTACCATACGAGCAGTACTTC
CASSSDRLPYEQYF
>TRBD2|TRBJ2-2|TRBV7-3|NA
TGTGCCAGCACCCTCCTTAATAGCGGGAGGGCCTCAGACACCGGGGAGCTGTTTTTT
CASTLLNSGRASDTGELFF
>NA|TRBJ2-7|TRBV5-1|NA
TGCGCCAGCAGCCCCCTTAACGGACAGCTCTACGAGCAGTACTTC
CASSPLNGQLYEQYF
>TRBD1|TRBJ2-5|TRBV7-7|NA
TGTGCTAGCAGCCGGGACAGAAGGGGAGAGACCCAGTACTTC
CASSRDRRGETQYF